The 18 T cell receptor beta chains below were found in one sample sequenced in a study of blood T cell repertoires in COVID-19. Produced via immunoSEQ multiplex PCR; TCRdb's table is partial and in-frame only. The sample yields under 300,000 clones, around 84% seen once. Sample: peripheral blood. The receptor set was obtained from a woman under 30 with acute or convalescent COVID-19.

The rearrangement links TRBV28 to TRBJ2-7, with D maybe TRBD1 (6 bases). Germline lookup yields CDR1 MDHEN and CDR2 SYDVKM. V shed 6 bases and J shed 3 bases, with 18 bases lying between them. This CDR3 is built from 15 residues. The CDR3 loop is CASSWDGTFNYEQYF. The CDR3 region has the DNA TGTGCCAGCAGCTGGGACGGGACATTCAACTACGAGCAGTACTTC.

The V call is TRBV6-5, the J call TRBJ1-3; D not resolved. Germline loops: CDR1 MNHEY, CDR2 SVGAGI. The CDR3 runs 12 residues. V lost 2 bases and J 8 bases, leaving 7 bases between the germline ends. CDR3: CASSYAGYTIYF. CDR3 nucleotide sequence: TGTGCCAGCAGTTACGCGGGTTACACCATATATTTT.

The chain carries TRBV6-5 and TRBJ1-4; D is undetermined. Trimming left V 6 bases short and J 5 bases short, with 13 bases between. The CDR3 is made up of 14 amino acids. Germline loops: CDR1 MNHEY, CDR2 SVGAGI. The chain's CDR3 is CASRSGAPNEKLFF. The CDR3 bases are TGTGCCAGCAGAAGCGGAGCCCCGAATGAAAAACTGTTTTTT.

This chain connects TRBV30 to TRBJ1-3, with unresolved D. The CDR3 length is 16 residues. V shed 4 bases and J shed 3 bases, with 19 bases lying between them. Germline lookup yields CDR1 GTSNPN and CDR2 SVGIG (reference sequence). The CDR3 DNA is TGTGCCTGGAAGTTCCCCACTTCGGTACGTGGAAACACCATATATTTT. Translation gives CAWKFPTSVRGNTIYF. The complete variable domain, with remaining parts taken from reference TRBV30 and TRBJ1-3, reads SQTIHQWPATLVQPVGSPLSLECTVEGTSNPNLYWYRQAAGRGLQLLFYSVGIGQISSEVPQNLSASRPQDRQFILSSKKLLLSDSGFYLCAWKFPTSVRGNTIYFGEGSWLTVV.

The table lists this clone with many counts. The rearrangement joins TRBV27 to TRBJ2-1; D possibly corresponds to TRBD1 (5 bases). With 5 bases removed from V and 5 bases from J, the gap between germline ends came to 16 bases. The CDR3 contains 15 residues. In germline, CDR1 is MNHEY, CDR2 SMNVEV (reference sequence). The CDR3 protein is CASSPLDMAHNEQFF. The CDR3 bases are TGTGCCAGCAGTCCCCTGGACATGGCCCACAATGAGCAGTTCTTC.

V gene TRBV11-2 combines with J gene TRBJ1-1, with no clear D. The CDR3 runs 13 residues. V lost 3 bases and J 3 bases, leaving 8 bases between the germline ends. The germline V gene has CDR1 SGHAT and CDR2 FQNNGV. CDR3 residues: CASSLRVDTEAFF. The CDR3 DNA reads as TGTGCCAGCAGCTTGAGGGTTGACACTGAAGCTTTCTTT.

This chain connects TRBV5-1 to TRBJ2-7; D is unresolved. V lost 1 base and J lost 2, with 4 bases in between. There are 12 residues in the CDR3. Germline V CDR1 and CDR2: SGHRS, YFSETQ. This chain's CDR3 is CASSLPAYEQYF. CDR3 sequence (DNA): TGCGCCAGCAGCTTGCCAGCCTACGAGCAGTACTTC.

This sequence joins TRBV19 and TRBJ1-5; D is possibly TRBD1 (5 bases). Trimming shortened V by 4 bases and J by 5 bases, and 6 bases separated the two germline ends. This CDR3 region has 12 residues. Germline CDR1 LNHDA, CDR2 SQIVND (reference sequence). The CDR3 loop reads CASSTGYQPQHF. As DNA, the CDR3 is TGTGCCAGTAGTACAGGGTATCAGCCCCAGCATTTT.

The rearrangement links TRBV6-5 to TRBJ2-3; maybe TRBD2 (5 bases). The length of the CDR3 is 14 residues. Trimming removed 7 bases at V and 0 bases at J, with 11 bases between. Germline lookup yields CDR1 MNHEY and CDR2 SVGAGI. The CDR3 DNA follows: TGTGCCAGCAAAGAGGGCCCGAGCACAGATACGCAGTATTTT. As protein: CASKEGPSTDTQYF.

V gene TRBV6-2 or TRBV6-3 combines with J gene TRBJ1-5; D unclear. Per germline, CDR1 MNHEY and CDR2 SVGEGT. The length of the CDR3 is 12 residues. The V end lost 2 bases, the J end lost 9 bases, and 8 bases lay between the germline ends. Written as DNA, the CDR3 is TGTGCCAGCAGTTACCCCGGGAGGCCCCAGCATTTT. Amino acids: CASSYPGRPQHF.

This clone showed up just once. This sequence joins TRBV3-1 (or the pseudogene TRBV3-2) and TRBJ1-2, with a weak D call TRBD1 (6 bases). Trimming stripped 3 bases from V and 6 bases from J, with 14 bases between. CDR1 LGHDT and CDR2 YNNKEL come from the germline V gene (reference sequence). The CDR3 totals 14 residues. CDR3 DNA: TGTGCCAGCAGCCAGGGGGCAGTAAGGAATGGCTACACCTTC. Its translation is CASSQGAVRNGYTF.

The chain has TRBV6-6 and TRBJ1-2; 8 nucleotides align to TRBD1. CDR1 and CDR2 from the germline V gene are MNHNY and SVGAGI (reference sequence). V lost 0 bases, J lost 3 bases, and 0 bases stayed unmatched. The CDR3 is made up of 14 amino acids. CDR3 DNA: TGTGCCAGCAGTTACTCGGACAGGGACTATGGCTACACCTTC. This gives the protein CASSYSDRDYGYTF.

This rearrangement joins TRBV21-1 to TRBJ1-2; the DNA was not compared with TRBD1, the D call given in the table. TRBV21-1 counts as a pseudogene. The CDR3 loop spans 16 amino acids. The CDR3 coding sequence is TGTGCCAGCAGCAAGGGCCCGGGACAGCCCCCCTATGGCTACACCTTC. It is translated as CASSKGPGQPPYGYTF.

This chain links TRBV14 with TRBJ1-3; D may be TRBD1 (5 bases). Germline V gives CDR1 SGHDN, CDR2 FVKESK. The CDR3 is made up of 17 amino acids. V lost 0 bases to trimming and J lost 0 bases, with 12 bases between them. The CDR3 sequence: CASSQDHDRFSGNTIYF. CDR3 DNA sequence: TGTGCCAGCAGCCAAGATCACGACAGATTCTCTGGAAACACCATATATTTT. Full variable domain (missing parts from reference TRBV14 and TRBJ1-3): EAGVTQFPSHSVIEKGQTVTLRCDPISGHDNLYWYRRVMGKEIKFLLHFVKESKQDESGMPNNRFLAERTGGTYSTLKVQPAELEDSGVYFCASSQDHDRFSGNTIYFGEGSWLTVV.

V usage is TRBV29-1 and J usage is TRBJ2-5; TRBD1 might be the D (5 bases). The CDR3 runs to 13 residues. CDR1 and CDR2 from the germline V gene are SQVTM and ANQGSEA. V lost 1 base, J lost 5 bases, and 11 bases lay in between. CDR3 region: CSVEGRVSETQYF. For the CDR3, the DNA is TGCAGCGTTGAAGGCAGGGTGTCGGAGACCCAGTACTTC.

This chain uses TRBV4-3 with TRBJ2-3; TRBD2 is a possible D gene (5 bases). The ends were cut back, 9 bases at V and 3 bases at J, with 10 bases in the middle. The CDR3 contains 12 residues. Germline CDR1 is LGHNA and CDR2 is YSLEER. CDR3 region: CASLAFTDTQYF. CDR3 coding DNA: TGCGCCAGTCTAGCATTTACAGATACGCAGTATTTT.

The chain has TRBV27 and TRBJ2-7; 9 nucleotides align to TRBD2. J was trimmed by 2 bases and V by 3 bases; bases with no gene match: 2. The germline CDR1 and CDR2 sequences are MNHEY and SMNVEV (reference sequence). The CDR3 runs to 14 residues. The CDR3 here is CASSFVAGAYEQYF. DNA for the CDR3: TGTGCCAGCAGTTTTGTAGCGGGGGCCTACGAGCAGTACTTC.

This sequence joins TRBV27 and TRBJ2-1, with TRBD1 matching over 10 bases. The V segment lost 6 bases and the J segment 7 bases; nucleotides outside the gene matches: 12. The length of the CDR3 is 16 residues. Germline values: CDR1 MNHEY, CDR2 SMNVEV (reference sequence). CDR3 protein: CASSSYRDRGSNEQFF. In nucleotides, the CDR3 is TGTGCCAGCAGCTCCTACCGGGACAGGGGATCGAATGAGCAGTTCTTC.